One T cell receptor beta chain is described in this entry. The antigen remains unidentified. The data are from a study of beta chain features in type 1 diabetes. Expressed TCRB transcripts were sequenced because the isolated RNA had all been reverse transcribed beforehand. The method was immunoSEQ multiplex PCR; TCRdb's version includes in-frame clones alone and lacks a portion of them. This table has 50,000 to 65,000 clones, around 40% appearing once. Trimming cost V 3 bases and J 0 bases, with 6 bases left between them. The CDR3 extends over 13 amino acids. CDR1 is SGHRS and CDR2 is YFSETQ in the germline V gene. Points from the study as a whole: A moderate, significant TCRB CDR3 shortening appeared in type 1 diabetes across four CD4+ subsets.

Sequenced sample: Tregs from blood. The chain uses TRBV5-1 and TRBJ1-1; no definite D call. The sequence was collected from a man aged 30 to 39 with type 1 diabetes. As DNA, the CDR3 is TGCGCCAGCAGCTACAGAATGAACACTGAAGCTTTCTTT. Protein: CASSYRMNTEAFF.